This TCR beta chain was documented in a study of T cell responses to AZD1222 COVID-19 vaccine (dated by TCRdb to the early 2020s). In terms of the full investigation: TCR sequencing covered roughly 230 trial participants: about 210 given two doses of AZD1222 and approximately 26 given two doses of MenACWY control vaccine. Trial participants were enrolled by age into subgroups of 18-55, 56-69 and 70-plus years, and around 150, 28 and 57 TCR-sequenced participants, respectively, were included in these subgroups. Summary of the overall study and its limitations: Vaccine-associated CD4 TCRs spanned the whole spike protein, with dominant responses in regions 160-218 and 743-854. Nearly half of unique spike-specific TCRs reportedly recognized epitopes outside regions mutated in the B.1.351 and B.1.1.7 variants. The 56-69-year group was small, and its depth increase did not reach significance, likely because of low power. Only a handful of AZD1222 recipients were SARS-CoV-2 seropositive at baseline, limiting conclusions about previously exposed vaccinees. Because no day 14 peak-response samples were available, repertoires were characterized only after the peak T cell response. After two AZD1222 doses, spike-specific TCR breadth and depth were significantly higher than at day 0 and than in MenACWY recipients. Participants were mostly white British and included more females than males, and it was suggested by the authors that clonal diversity may have been underestimated.

The CDR3 regions of human TCRbeta chains were subjected to immunosequencing. The original methods were these. Repertoire TCRs were matched against a reference library of SARS-CoV-2-specific TCRs generated with the MIRA antigen-specificity platform. Breadth was defined as the fraction of unique TCRs that were SARS-CoV-2-associated. Depth was defined as the fraction of total T cells that were SARS-CoV-2-associated. Using the MIRA data, every spike-specific TCR was mapped to the spike region that the TCR reacted to and assigned to either a CD4 or a CD8 class. Log10-transformed breadth and depth values were compared by one-way ANOVA with Sidak's multiple comparisons tests. What TCRdb holds here is the immuneACCESS table cut down to in-frame rearrangements. Part of the clones is not present; checked against another copy, under half of the missing clones reflect an unresolved V gene, and the others are unexplained. That table is the source of V, J and clone size, and D and trimming were worked out from the DNA. This sample holds 100,000 to 150,000 clones; roughly 82% were observed only once. The ten largest clonotypes hold about 29% of the sample.

Notes on this clone: What this receptor recognizes is not known. No base-level quality is on record; no much larger clone is a single base apart.

The time point label corresponds to: about 28 days (+/-7) after the second vaccine dose. AZD1222 recipients whose second dose came at about 4 weeks and those whose second dose came at about 12 weeks were combined into one group, since spike-specific TCR depth and breadth did not differ between the two schedules. Vaccinee samples came from UK trials COV001 and COV002, including a single-blind randomized controlled phase 2/3 trial of AZD1222 (ChAdOx1 nCoV-19) in healthy adults. Trial participant PBMC samples were collected at day 0 and day 28 after the second dose for TCRbeta chain sequencing. The receptor was derived from an adult who received the AZD1222 COVID-19 vaccine. Sequenced material: peripheral blood, taken 28 days after the second AZD1222 dose.

The DNA is as follows: TGTGCCACTACCCTACAGGGAGGAAGATCACCCCTCCACTTT. This codes for CATTLQGGRSPLHF. The chain joins TRBV2 to TRBJ1-6; TRBD1 is perhaps the D gene, given 6 matching bases. The CDR3 holds 14 amino acids from the cysteine to the phenylalanine. Only the CDR3 portion is preserved as DNA: 42 bases, with reading frame beginning at the first base. The germline V gene encodes CDR1 SNHLY and CDR2 FYNNEI. The junction shows trimming of 10 bases on V and 10 bases on J, plus 20 bases between the germline ends.